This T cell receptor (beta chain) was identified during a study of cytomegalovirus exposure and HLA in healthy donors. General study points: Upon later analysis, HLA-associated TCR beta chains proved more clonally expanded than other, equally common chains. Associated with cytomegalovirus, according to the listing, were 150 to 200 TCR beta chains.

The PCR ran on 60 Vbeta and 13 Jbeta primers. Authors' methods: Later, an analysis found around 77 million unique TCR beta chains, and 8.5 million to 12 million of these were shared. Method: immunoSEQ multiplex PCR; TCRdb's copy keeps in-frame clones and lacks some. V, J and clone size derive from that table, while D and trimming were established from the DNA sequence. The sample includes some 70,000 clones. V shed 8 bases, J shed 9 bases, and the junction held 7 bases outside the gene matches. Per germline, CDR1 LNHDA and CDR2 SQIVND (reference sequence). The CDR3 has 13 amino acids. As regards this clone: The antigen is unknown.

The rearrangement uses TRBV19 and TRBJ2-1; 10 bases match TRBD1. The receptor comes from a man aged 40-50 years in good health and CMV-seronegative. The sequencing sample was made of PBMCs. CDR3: CASGTGENSEQFF. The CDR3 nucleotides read TGTGCCAGTGGGACAGGGGAAAATAGTGAGCAGTTCTTC.